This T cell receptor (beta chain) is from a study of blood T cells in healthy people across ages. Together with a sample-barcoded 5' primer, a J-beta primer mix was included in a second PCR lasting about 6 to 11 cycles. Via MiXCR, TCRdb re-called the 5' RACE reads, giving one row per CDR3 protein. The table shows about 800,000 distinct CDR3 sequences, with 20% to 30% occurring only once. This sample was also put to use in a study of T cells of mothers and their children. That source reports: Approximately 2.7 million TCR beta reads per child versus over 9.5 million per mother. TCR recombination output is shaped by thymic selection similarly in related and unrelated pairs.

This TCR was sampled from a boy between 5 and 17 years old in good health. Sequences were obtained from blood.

CDR3 bases: TGTGCTAGTGGTTTGTACGGTCAGCCCCAGCATTTT. Residues: CASGLYGQPQHF. V and J are TRBV12-5 and TRBJ1-5, with D unclear. Germline CDR1 is LGHNT and CDR2 is FRNRAP. V dropped 2 bases and J dropped 6 bases, with 5 bases sitting between them. The CDR3 length is 12 residues.